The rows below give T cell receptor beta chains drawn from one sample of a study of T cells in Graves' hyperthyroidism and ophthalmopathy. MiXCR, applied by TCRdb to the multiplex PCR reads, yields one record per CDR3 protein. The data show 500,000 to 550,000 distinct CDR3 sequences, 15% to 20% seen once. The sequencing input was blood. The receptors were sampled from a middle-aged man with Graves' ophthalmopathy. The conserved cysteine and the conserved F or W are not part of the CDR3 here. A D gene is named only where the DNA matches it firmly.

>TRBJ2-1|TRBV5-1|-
ASSLDLHEQF
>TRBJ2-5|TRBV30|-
AWTTQETQY
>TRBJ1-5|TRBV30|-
AWTRQVDQPQH
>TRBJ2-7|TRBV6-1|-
ASRPGPWGGEQY
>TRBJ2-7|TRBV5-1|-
ASSLDPTSEQY
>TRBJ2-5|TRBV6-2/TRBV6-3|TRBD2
ASSYWVASGAHGETQY
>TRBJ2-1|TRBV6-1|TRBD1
ASSTTGGYNEQF
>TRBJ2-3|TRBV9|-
ASSSHRVGTDTQY
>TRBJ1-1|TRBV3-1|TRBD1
ASSQGGRRAF
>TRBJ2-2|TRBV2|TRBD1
ASKTGGSVGELF
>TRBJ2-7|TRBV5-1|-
ASSLDLLTDTYEQY
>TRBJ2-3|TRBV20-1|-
SDTGLSTDTQY
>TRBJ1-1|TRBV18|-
ASSRDMGTIEAF
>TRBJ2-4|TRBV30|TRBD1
AWSGGTGTVLAKNIQY
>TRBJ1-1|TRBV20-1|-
SAPPATEAF
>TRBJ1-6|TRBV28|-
ASRRQGPHNSPLH
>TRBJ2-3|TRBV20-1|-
SAHDHGGRTDTQY
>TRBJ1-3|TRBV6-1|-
ASSVDTGNTIY
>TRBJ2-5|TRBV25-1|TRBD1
ASSEWGQGVGETQY
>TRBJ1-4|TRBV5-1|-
ASSLEFNEKLY
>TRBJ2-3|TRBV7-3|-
ASSLTMADTQY
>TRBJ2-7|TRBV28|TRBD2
ASSLWGLAGAGEQY
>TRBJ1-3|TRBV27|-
ASSPGVGNTIY
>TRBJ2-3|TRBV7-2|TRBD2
ASGAGGLNTQY
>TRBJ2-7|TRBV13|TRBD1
ASSPRTGISEQY
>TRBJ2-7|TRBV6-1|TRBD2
ASRPELARYEQY
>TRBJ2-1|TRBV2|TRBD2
ASSGSGLAEINEQF
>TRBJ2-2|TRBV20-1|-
SAREDTGELF
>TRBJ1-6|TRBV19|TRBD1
ASSGETGNSPLH
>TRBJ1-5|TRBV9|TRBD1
ASSVTFRDRVSNSNQPQH
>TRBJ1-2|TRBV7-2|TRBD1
ASSLASGQGRMGYT
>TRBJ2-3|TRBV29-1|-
SVAHREKVTDTQY
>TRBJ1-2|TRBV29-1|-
SVGGIGGYT
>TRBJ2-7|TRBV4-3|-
ASSQAASGGVYEQY
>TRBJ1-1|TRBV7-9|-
ASSSYSTAPSTEAF
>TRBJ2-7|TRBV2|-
ASSAYSYEQY
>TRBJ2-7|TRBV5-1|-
ASSQEGRVSYEQY
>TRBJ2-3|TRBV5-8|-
ASSPLTGVRDTQY
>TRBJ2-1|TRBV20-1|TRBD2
SAPRLAGGSNEQF